This section outlines one T cell receptor (beta chain) sequence together with its context. Its antigen target is currently unknown. Within one base of it there is no much larger clone, and no base qualities were kept. The sequencing machine was an Illumina NovaSeq 6000. cDNA libraries for TCRalpha and TCRbeta were prepared by 5'RACE using constant-segment primers, with sample barcodes and unique molecular identifiers added. RNA was extracted from every sample with Trizol reagent. The libraries were amplified in two PCR steps, and the second step added a second sample barcode and Illumina TruSeq adapters. The libraries were sequenced on an Illumina NovaSeq using 2 x 150 bp paired-end reads. The authors' analysis ran thus. Demultiplexing of reads and collapsing into UMI-guided consensus sequences were performed with migec v1.2.7. With mixcr v2.1.11, UMI consensuses were aligned to TRA and TRB V and J templates and assembled into clonotypes. A clonotype was counted as expanded or contracted only when both edgeR and NoisET called the clonotype significant, with the noise models trained on biological replicates. For edgeR calls, the thresholds were a false discovery rate-adjusted p below 0.01 and a log2 fold-change of 1. PCA with hierarchical clustering of max-normalized trajectories of the 1000 most abundant clonotypes was used as exploratory dynamics analysis. Separately sequenced CD4+ and CD8+ repertoires were used to assign the CD4 or CD8 phenotype of responding clones. TCRdb handled the public reads itself, with Q25 trimming in fastp and clone calling in MiXCR, and kept productive beta chains. One record per CDR3 amino acid sequence lists the most common genes and DNA. TCRdb's processing, not the authors' own work, is the source of the V and J calls. This sample is represented by 50,000 or so distinct CDR3 sequences; more than 10% of them were singletons. The ten largest clones represent more than 20% of the sample.

This specimen belongs to a study of T-cell memory formation after mild COVID-19 (dated by TCRdb to the early 2020s). General notes on the study: TCR sequence clusters from the two donors were found to be largely donor specific. In a couple of donors, T-cell clones that expanded and contracted after mild COVID-19 were followed by sequencing TCRalpha and TCRbeta repertoires longitudinally. The cohort comprised two young, previously healthy adult volunteers, one female and one male.

The research as a whole found: Contracting CD4+ clones turned up mainly in the CM and EM memory subsets, whereas EMRA was where CD8+ clones were enriched. The detection of some responding clones in pre-infection memory suggests that pre-existing cross-reactive memory T cells joined the SARS-CoV-2 response. The study covered only a couple of mild cases, and larger cohorts including severe cases with pre-infection samples were considered necessary. SARS-CoV-2 specificity of the second-wave clones peaking on day 37 was not confirmed. Balanced CD4/CD8 phenotypes were observed for clones contracting from day 15 to 85, whereas a bias towards CD4+ was observed for a second wave of clones expanding from day 15 to 37.

Trimming leaves V shorter by 0 bases and J shorter by 4 bases, with the junction holding 8 bases beyond the gene matches. The germline V gene gives CDR1 as SGHTA and CDR2 as FQGTGA. Spanning cysteine to phenylalanine, the CDR3 consists of 17 amino acids. CDR3 DNA is the only sequence kept; it has 51 bases, read in frame from the first base. Ficoll-Paque density gradient centrifugation was used to isolate PBMCs. Sequencing input: PBMCs or a T cell subset sorted from them (not recorded which). The source is a man younger than 35 who had mild COVID-19 (a few samples of this study predate the infection). The sample titles of this study are shuffled in the database, so cell type and time point are left out; the donor was told from shared clones. The chain employs TRBV7-3 and TRBJ2-3; 9 bases in the junction line up with TRBD1. The encoded CDR3 is CASSLTSGTGFSDTQYF. The nucleotides are TGTGCCAGCAGCTTAACCTCCGGGACAGGGTTTTCAGATACGCAGTATTTT.